This T cell receptor beta chain was identified in a study of blood T cells in healthy people across ages. Study-level background: Template switching captured about one barcoded beta molecule per two T cells.

V lost 3 bases and J lost 4; bases outside the gene matches: 4. Per germline, CDR1 DFQATT and CDR2 SNEGSKA (reference sequence). The CDR3 runs to 13 residues. Primed by a sample-barcoded 5' primer and a J-beta primer mix, a second PCR proceeded for 7 to 11 cycles. TCRdb called the 5' RACE reads again in MiXCR, with one record for every CDR3 protein. The table shows 1.5 million to 1.8 million distinct CDR3 sequences, with approximately 39% occurring only once. Around 10 milliliters of peripheral blood were drawn from each donor. Per sample, a minimum of 6.5 million PBMCs were isolated. Total RNA was extracted at no less than 5.5 micrograms per sample.

The chain uses TRBV20-1 and TRBJ1-1; 8 bases match TRBD1. Sequencing was done on a sample of blood. This TCR was recovered from a woman younger than 30 in good health. Written as DNA, the CDR3 is TGCAGTGCTAGGACCACAGGGGGCACTGAAGCTTTCTTT. This codes for CSARTTGGTEAFF.